The source of this TCR beta chain is a study of Ad26.COV2.S vaccination and SARS-CoV-2 variants (dated by TCRdb to about 2021). Study-level background: Vaccine-arm donors were drawn from COV1001, a multicentre, randomized, double-blind, placebo-controlled phase I-IIa trial of Ad26.COV2.S in healthy adults. Ad26.COV2.S was given intramuscularly at 5x10^10 or 1x10^11 viral particles, as a single shot or as two shots 56 days apart. Blinding of investigators to trial group allocation was maintained during experiments and outcome assessment. Trial participants were randomized into five groups of five: low-dose or high-dose Ad26.COV2.S given once or twice, or placebo on both occasions. TCRbeta repertoire sequencing was used to assess the specificity and breadth of SARS-CoV-2-reactive T cell receptors after Ad26.COV2.S vaccination. The TCR-sequenced set comprised around 30 samples: approximately 20 Ad26.COV2.S vaccine recipients, 5 placebo recipients and 8 SARS-CoV-2 convalescent individuals. Here is what the overall study found, with its caveats: Ad26.COV2.S recipients had higher spike-specific TCR breadth than placebo recipients (P = 0.0014). The authors noted that the TCR breadth and depth analyses may have underestimated total T cell responses. Non-spike TCR breadth was comparable between vaccine and placebo recipients, consistent with the vaccine containing only spike. Substantial breadth of spike-specific CD8+ and CD4+ T cell responses was reported after vaccination. The study was not powered for comparison of responses between vaccine doses or regimens.

The sample's treatment or condition, from its label and the paper: approximately 18 received Ad26.COV2.S at low or high dose, single or two shots; 5 received placebo; per-sample allocation not given. Repertoires of vaccine and placebo recipients were sequenced from samples collected on day 63 after the first injection. In Cohort 1b, about two dozen adults aged 18-55 years were enrolled at a single site in Boston, USA, between 29 July and 7 August 2020. Ad26.COV2.S was a replication-incompetent adenovirus type 26 vector that expressed a prefusion-stabilized SARS-CoV-2 spike protein derived from the original Wuhan strain. This clone occurred once. What antigen it recognizes has not been identified. No qualities accompany the bases; no much larger clone lies one base away. The immunoSEQ Assay was the method used to sequence TCRbeta CDR3 regions. After extraction, genomic DNA underwent amplification by bias-controlled multiplex PCR, followed by high-throughput sequencing. The original methods were these. To quantify the absolute abundance of every unique TCRbeta CDR3 region, sequences were collapsed and filtered. T cell fraction was estimated by normalizing TCRbeta template counts to usable DNA, with usable DNA measured through amplification of reference genes found in all nucleated cells. Repertoire TCRs were annotated as SARS-CoV-2-specific by exact matching of V gene, CDR3 amino acid sequence and J gene to a known reactive TCR set. The reference SARS-CoV-2 TCR set was derived from MIRA and filtered for enrichment in COVID-19-positive ImmuneCODE repertoires, a step that removed public or cross-reactive TCRs. Using the MIRA antigens, annotated TCRs were further analysed by specific ORF or by position within an ORF. Breadth was defined as the number of annotated unique rearrangements divided by the total number of unique productive rearrangements, and depth was defined as the summed frequency of the annotated unique rearrangements. TCR breadth was compared between groups using two-sided Wilcoxon rank-sum tests. TCRdb carries this immuneACCESS record with in-frame sequences only. Its versions omit some clonotypes, under half of them owing to an unresolved V gene in the studies checked, with the rest unexplained. That table furnishes V, J and clone size, whereas the DNA furnished D and trimming. The sample table records about 350,000 clones; around 88% of these occur just once. The ten largest clones take up around a tenth of the sample.

V and J lose 2 bases and 0 bases, and a span of 1 base separates them. The CDR3 holds 12 amino acids from the cysteine to the phenylalanine. Only the CDR3 DNA is retained, 36 bases long and in frame from the first base. The germline V gene (reference sequence) sets CDR1 to PRHDT and CDR2 to FYEKMQ. This receptor was taken from a person between 18 and 65 years old who received the Ad26.COV2.S COVID-19 vaccine or a placebo. Sequencing was performed on peripheral blood, taken in a trial of Ad26.COV2.S vaccine versus placebo. The V gene is TRBV13 and the J gene is TRBJ1-1; no D gene can be assigned with confidence. The CDR3 in this case is CASSLLNTEAFF. The sequence in DNA is TGTGCCAGCAGCTTACTGAACACTGAAGCTTTCTTT.